The clone carrying this TCR beta chain appeared a few times. Trimming shortened V by 7 bases and J by 0 bases, and 10 bases separated the two germline ends. This CDR3 is 13 amino acids long. Germline CDR1 is SGHRS and CDR2 is YFSETQ. This table comes from immunoSEQ multiplex PCR, and its TCRdb copy is limited to in-frame clones, with some not included. The sample carries 90,000 to 95,000 clones, about 82% recorded once. This entry belongs to a study of control samples from healthy donors and cancer patients. The chain couples TRBV5-1 to TRBJ1-2, with a possible D match to TRBD1 (5 bases). The clonotype comes from a man aged 25-45 years in good health. Sequenced sample: blood. The CDR3 DNA reads as TGCGCCAGCCGCAGGGAAGCTAACTATGGCTACACCTTC. It encodes CASRREANYGYTF. The full variable domain, in which reference TRBV5-1 and TRBJ1-2 provide the parts outside the CDR3, is KAGVTQTPRYLIKTRGQQVTLSCSPISGHRSVSWYQQTPGQGLQFLFEYFSETQRNKGNFPGRFSGRQFSNSRSEMNVSTLELGDSALYLCASRREANYGYTFGSGTRLTVV.